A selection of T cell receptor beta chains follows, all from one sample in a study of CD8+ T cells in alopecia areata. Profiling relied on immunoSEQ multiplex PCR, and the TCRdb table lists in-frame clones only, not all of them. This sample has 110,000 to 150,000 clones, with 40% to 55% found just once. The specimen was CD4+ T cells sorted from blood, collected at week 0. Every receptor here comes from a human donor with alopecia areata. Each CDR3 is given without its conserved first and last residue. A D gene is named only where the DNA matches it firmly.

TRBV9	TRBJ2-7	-	ASSPKGGLGEQY
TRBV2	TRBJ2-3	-	ASRKAEITDTQY
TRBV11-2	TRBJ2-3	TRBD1	ASSLGKQGSTDTQY
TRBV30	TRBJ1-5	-	AWGARAGYQPQH
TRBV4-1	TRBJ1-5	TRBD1	ASSQAQGAEILGQPQH
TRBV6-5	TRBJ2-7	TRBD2	ASTGGSSYEQY
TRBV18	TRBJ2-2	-	ASSPGGVDTGELF
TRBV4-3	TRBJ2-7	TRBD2	ASSQDSTSGIQQY
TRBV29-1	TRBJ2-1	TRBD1	SVESGQGAPRTRF
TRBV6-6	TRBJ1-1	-	ASVRSLGAF
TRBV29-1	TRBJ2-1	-	SVEEAGSSYNEQF
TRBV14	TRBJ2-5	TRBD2	ASSQDRLAGVQY
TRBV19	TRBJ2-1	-	ASSIGAISSTSYNEQF
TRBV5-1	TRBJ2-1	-	ASSLETMTAYNEQF
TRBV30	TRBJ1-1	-	AWSRGWLTEAF
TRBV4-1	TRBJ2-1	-	ASSQGGDPYNEQF
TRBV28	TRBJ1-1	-	ASSLYGRPPMRDTEAF
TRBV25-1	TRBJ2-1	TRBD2	ASRGTSGHLGNEQF
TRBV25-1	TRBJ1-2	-	ASSDQPNYGYT
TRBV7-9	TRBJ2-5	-	ASSPRTEQETQY
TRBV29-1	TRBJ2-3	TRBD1	SGIDRVGPDTQY
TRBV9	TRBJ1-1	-	ASSVEPANTEAF
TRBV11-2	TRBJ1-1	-	ASSSGQTNEAF
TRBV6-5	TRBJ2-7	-	ASKGGPGEQY
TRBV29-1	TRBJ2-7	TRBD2	SVGVTSAHYEQY
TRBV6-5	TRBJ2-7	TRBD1	ASSAPGQGNYEQY
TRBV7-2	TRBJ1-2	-	ASSLVGWGYT
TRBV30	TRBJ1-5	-	AWSGYGNSNQPQH
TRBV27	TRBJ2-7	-	ASSGSRLVGEQY
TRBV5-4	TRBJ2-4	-	ASSSRRLAKNIQY
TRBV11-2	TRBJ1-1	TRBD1	ASSSQGAFAEAF
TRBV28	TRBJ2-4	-	ASSRDTNIQY
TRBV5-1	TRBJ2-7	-	ASSLVQGYEQY
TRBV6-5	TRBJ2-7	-	ASSFGLGQY
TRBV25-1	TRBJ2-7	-	ASSGLYEQY
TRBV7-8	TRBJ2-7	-	ASSSLLTLVSYEQY
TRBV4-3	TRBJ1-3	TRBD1	ASSLTPGQGPGNTIY
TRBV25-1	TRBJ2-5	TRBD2	ASSTGLGGETQY
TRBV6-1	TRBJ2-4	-	ASSEVWGTAKNIQY
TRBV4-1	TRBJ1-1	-	ASSQGELSRGTEAF
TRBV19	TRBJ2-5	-	ASSRGETQY
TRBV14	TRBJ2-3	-	ASSRPPDTQY
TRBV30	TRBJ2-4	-	AWRGPGNIQY
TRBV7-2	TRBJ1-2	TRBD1	ASSLDSAGGGGGYT
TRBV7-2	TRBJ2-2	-	ASSLDPTGARELF
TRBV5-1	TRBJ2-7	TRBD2	ASSLGTSGIYEQY